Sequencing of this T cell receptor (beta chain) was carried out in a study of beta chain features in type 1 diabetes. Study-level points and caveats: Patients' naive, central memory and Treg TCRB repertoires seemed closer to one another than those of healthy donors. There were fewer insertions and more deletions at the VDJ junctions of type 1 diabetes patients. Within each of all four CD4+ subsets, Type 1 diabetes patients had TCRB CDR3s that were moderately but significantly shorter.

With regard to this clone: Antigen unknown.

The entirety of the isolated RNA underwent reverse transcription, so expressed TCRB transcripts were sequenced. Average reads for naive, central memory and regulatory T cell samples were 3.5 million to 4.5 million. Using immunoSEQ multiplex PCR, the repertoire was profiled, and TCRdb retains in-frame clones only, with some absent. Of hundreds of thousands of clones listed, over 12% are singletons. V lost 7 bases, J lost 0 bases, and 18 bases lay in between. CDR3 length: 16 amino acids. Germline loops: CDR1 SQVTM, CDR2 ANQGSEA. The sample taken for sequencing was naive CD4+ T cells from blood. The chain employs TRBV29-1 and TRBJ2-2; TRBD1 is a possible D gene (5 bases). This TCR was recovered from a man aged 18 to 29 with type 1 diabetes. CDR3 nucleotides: TGCAGCGGAGGTGGAAGAGGCAGGGCGAACACCGGGGAGCTGTTTTTT. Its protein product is CSGGGRGRANTGELFF.